These 20 T cell receptor beta chains were all obtained from the same sample, sequenced in a study of cytomegalovirus exposure and HLA in healthy donors. 13 Jbeta primers and 60 Vbeta primers were used for the PCR. TCRdb's table, derived via immunoSEQ multiplex PCR, lists solely in-frame clones and lacks some. The data contain under 200,000 clones, around 80% of them seen just once; the ten biggest clones take up more than 1.5%. The specimen was PBMCs. Every receptor here comes from a human donor in good health.

V usage is TRBV9 and J usage is TRBJ2-2, with 11 bases lining up with TRBD2. The trim removed 6 bases at V and 2 bases at J, leaving 3 bases unmatched. Germline CDR1 SGDLS, CDR2 YYNGEE. The CDR3 contains 15 residues. CDR3 in amino acids: CASTSGGQNTGELFF. For the CDR3, the DNA is TGTGCCAGCACTAGCGGGGGGCAAAACACCGGGGAGCTGTTTTTT.

This chain joins TRBV7-2 and TRBJ2-2; no definite D call. Trimming took 1 base from V and 6 from J, leaving 12 bases between them. Germline V gene sequence: CDR1 SGHTA, CDR2 FQGNSA. The CDR3 is 15 amino acids. The CDR3 is CASSLVATLAGELFF. The CDR3 region has the DNA TGTGCCAGCAGCTTAGTAGCCACCTTAGCCGGGGAGCTGTTTTTT.

This rearrangement joins TRBV11-3 to TRBJ2-7, with a tentative D call TRBD2 (6 bases). The CDR3 loop spans 13 amino acids. CDR1 SGHNT and CDR2 YENEEA come from the germline V gene. Trimming cost V 6 bases and J 4 bases, with 13 bases left between them. The DNA of the CDR3 is TGTGCCAGCAGAGGTCCCGGAGGGTACGAGCAGTACTTC. Protein: CASRGPGGYEQYF.

V usage is TRBV6-1 and J usage is TRBJ2-2; D may be TRBD1 (7 bases). Trimming cost V 4 bases and J 7 bases, with 16 bases left between them. The CDR3 is made up of 15 amino acids. Germline values: CDR1 MNHNS, CDR2 SASEGT. The CDR3 spells CASSVGTHRGGELFF. CDR3 nucleotides: TGTGCCAGCAGTGTGGGGACTCACAGGGGCGGGGAGCTGTTTTTT.

The genes are TRBV10-3 and TRBJ1-5; D is possibly TRBD1 (5 bases). The CDR3 contains 15 residues. V lost 0 bases, J lost 6 bases, and 12 bases lay in between. Germline loops: CDR1 ENHRY, CDR2 SYGVKD. This CDR3 is CAISESGEGVQPQHF. DNA of the CDR3: TGTGCCATCAGTGAGTCGGGGGAGGGAGTTCAGCCCCAGCATTTT.

The V and J genes are TRBV15 and TRBJ1-5; TRBD1 might be the D (5 bases). V gave up 4 bases and J gave up 4 bases, with 11 bases separating them. The CDR3 runs 14 residues. Germline V gene lookup returns CDR1 LNHNV and CDR2 YYDKDF (reference sequence). In DNA, the CDR3 is TGTGCCACCAGCACAAGGGGCCGGAATCAGCCCCAGCATTTT. It yields the protein CATSTRGRNQPQHF.

The DNA of the CDR3 is TGTGCCAGCAGTGCCGGGACTTTAGGCGGCTACACCTTC. Translation gives CASSAGTLGGYTF. This chain links TRBV28 with TRBJ1-2; D might be TRBD1 (5 bases). V was trimmed by 5 bases and J by 8 bases, leaving 15 bases between them. This CDR3 has 13 amino acids. Germline values: CDR1 MDHEN, CDR2 SYDVKM.

In its sample, this clone was seen a few times. The CDR3 DNA reads as TGTGCCATCAGTGGGACCCGACAGGGGGTGAGCACCGGGGAGCTGTTTTTT. The encoded protein is CAISGTRQGVSTGELFF. The chain employs TRBV10-3 and TRBJ2-2, with 9 nucleotides matching TRBD1. Germline loops: CDR1 ENHRY, CDR2 SYGVKD. The V and J ends lost 4 bases and 4 bases, in that order; junction bases with no gene match: 10. The CDR3 consists of 17 residues.

This sequence joins TRBV5-8 and TRBJ2-2, with 7 bases matching TRBD2. CDR1 is SGHTS, CDR2 YDEGEE, per germline. The CDR3 is 17 amino acids. J was trimmed by 3 bases and V by 9 bases; bases with no gene match: 17. In nucleotides, the CDR3 is TGTGCCACACCCTCGGTCCCGGGACTAACTTACACCGGGGAGCTGTTTTTT. Its protein product is CATPSVPGLTYTGELFF.

For the CDR3, the DNA is TGCGCCAGCAGGGTGCAGGCCAACATGAACACTGAAGCTTTCTTT. This codes for CASRVQANMNTEAFF. The V gene is TRBV4-3, the J gene TRBJ1-1; the D is unclear. CDR1 LGHNA and CDR2 YSLEER come from the germline V gene. There are 15 residues in the CDR3. The V end lost 6 bases, the J end lost 0 bases, and 14 bases lay between the germline ends.

CDR3 loop: CASTKRTGANQPQHF. The CDR3 DNA is TGTGCCAGCACCAAGCGGACGGGTGCCAATCAGCCCCAGCATTTT. This chain joins TRBV6-6 and TRBJ1-5; D gene uncertain. The germline gives CDR1 MNHNY, CDR2 SVGAGI (reference sequence). The CDR3 consists of 15 residues. V dropped 7 bases and J dropped 3 bases, with 16 bases sitting between them.

The chain combines TRBV7-8 with TRBJ2-7, with 7 bases aligning to TRBD2. CDR1 is SGHVS, CDR2 FQNEAQ, per germline. The CDR3 is 13 residues long. V lost 3 bases to trimming and J lost 7 bases; unmatched junction nucleotides: 6. Here the CDR3 DNA reads TGTGCCAGCAGCTTCAGTCGGGAGGTGGAGCAGTACTTC. Translating gives CASSFSREVEQYF.

CDR3 DNA sequence: TGTGCCACCAGCAGGGCACAGTTATATAGCTACACCTTC. Protein: CATSRAQLYSYTF. The V gene is TRBV15, the J gene TRBJ1-2; unclear D gene. The CDR3 sequence is 13 residues long. V was shortened by 3 bases and J by 9 bases, with 14 bases between the two germline ends. The germline V gene has CDR1 LNHNV and CDR2 YYDKDF (reference sequence).

This clone was picked up a small number of times. The genes are TRBV29-1 and TRBJ1-2; 7 bases are shared with TRBD1. V was clipped by 0 bases and J by 0 bases; unmatched bases: 4. The V gene's germline CDR1 is SQVTM and CDR2 ANQGSEA. This CDR3 has 15 residues. The DNA for the CDR3 is TGCAGCGTTGAAGAACCGGGACAGCCTAACTATGGCTACACCTTC. Protein sequence: CSVEEPGQPNYGYTF.

The chain is built from TRBV5-4 and TRBJ1-2; D is unclear. CDR3 length equals 14 residues. V was pared by 0 bases and J by 12 bases, with 18 bases between. The germline gives CDR1 SGHNT, CDR2 YYREEE (reference sequence). DNA of the CDR3: TGTGCCAGCAGCTTGGACGGGAAGGGTCGCGTAAACACCTTC. Translated: CASSLDGKGRVNTF.

The chain is built from TRBV29-1 and TRBJ1-1; a possible D gene is TRBD1 (6 bases). V gave up 4 bases and J gave up 4 bases, with 13 bases separating them. The CDR3 covers 13 residues. Germline CDR1 is SQVTM and CDR2 is ANQGSEA. The CDR3 DNA reads as TGCAGCGTTGCCGGACAGCCGAGCACTGAAGCTTTCTTT. Translation gives CSVAGQPSTEAFF.

The chain has TRBV2 and TRBJ2-3; 10 nucleotides agree with TRBD2. The CDR3 runs to 16 residues. Germline lookup yields CDR1 SNHLY and CDR2 FYNNEI. With 2 bases clipped from V and 2 bases from J, the junction kept 4 bases outside the gene matches. In DNA form, the CDR3 reads TGTGCCAGCAGTGAACTAGCGGGGGAACCCACAGATACGCAGTATTTT. The encoded protein is CASSELAGEPTDTQYF.

The V call is TRBV4-2, the J call TRBJ2-1; TRBD2 agrees at 14 bases. There are 17 residues in the CDR3. Germline CDR1 and CDR2: LGHNA and YNFKEQ. V was clipped by 2 bases and J by 8 bases; unmatched bases: 8. The chain's CDR3 is CASSQPRTSGGRDEQFF. CDR3 DNA sequence: TGTGCCAGCAGCCAACCGAGGACTAGCGGGGGGAGGGATGAGCAGTTCTTC.

The chain's CDR3 is CASSQGAETYEQYF. The CDR3 DNA reads as TGCGCCAGCAGCCAAGGGGCAGAAACCTACGAGCAGTACTTC. This chain joins TRBV4-1 and TRBJ2-7; D unclear. The CDR3 is 14 residues long. The V gene's germline CDR1 is MGHRA and CDR2 YSYEKL. Trimming stripped 1 base from V and 2 bases from J, with 9 bases between.

The genes are TRBV27 and TRBJ2-7; 8 nucleotides align to TRBD1. The CDR3 is 13 amino acids. The germline CDR1 and CDR2 sequences are MNHEY and SMNVEV (reference sequence). The J segment lost 6 bases and the V segment lost 3 bases, leaving 4 bases of the junction unmatched. CDR3: CASSFGQGAEQYF. CDR3 nucleotide sequence: TGTGCCAGCAGTTTCGGACAGGGTGCCGAGCAGTACTTC.